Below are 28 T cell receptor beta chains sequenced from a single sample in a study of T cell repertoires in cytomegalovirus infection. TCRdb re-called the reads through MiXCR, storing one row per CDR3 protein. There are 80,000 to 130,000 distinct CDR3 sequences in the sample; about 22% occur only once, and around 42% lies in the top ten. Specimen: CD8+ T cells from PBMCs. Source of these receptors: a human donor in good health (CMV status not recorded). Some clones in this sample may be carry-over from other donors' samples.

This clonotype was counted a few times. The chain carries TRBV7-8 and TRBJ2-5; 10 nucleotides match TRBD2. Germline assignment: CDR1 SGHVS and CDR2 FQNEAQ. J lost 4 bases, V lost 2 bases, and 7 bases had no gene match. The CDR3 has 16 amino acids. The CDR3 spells CASSLRSGRAPETQYF. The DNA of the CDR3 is TGTGCCAGCAGCTTAAGGAGCGGGAGGGCCCCAGAGACCCAGTACTTC.

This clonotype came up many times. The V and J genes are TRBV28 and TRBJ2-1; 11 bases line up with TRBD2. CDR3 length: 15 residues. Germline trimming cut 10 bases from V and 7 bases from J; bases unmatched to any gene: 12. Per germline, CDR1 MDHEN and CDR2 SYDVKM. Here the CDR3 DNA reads TGTGCCACTCTAGGGGTTAGCGGGGGGGAGAATGAGCAGTTCTTC. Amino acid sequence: CATLGVSGGENEQFF.

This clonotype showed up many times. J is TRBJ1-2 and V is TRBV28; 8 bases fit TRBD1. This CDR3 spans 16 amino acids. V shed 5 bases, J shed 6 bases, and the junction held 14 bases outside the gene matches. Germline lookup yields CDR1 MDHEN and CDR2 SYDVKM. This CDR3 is CASSQYKVTGGDGYTF. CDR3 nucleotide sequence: TGTGCCAGCAGTCAATACAAAGTAACAGGGGGAGATGGCTACACCTTC.

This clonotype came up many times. The DNA of the CDR3 is TGTGCCAGCAGCTTAGAAGCGGGGGTCCTCCGCGTCGTCGGGGAGCTGTTTTTT. Translated, it gives CASSLEAGVLRVVGELFF. This chain joins TRBV7-9 and TRBJ2-2, with 8 bases aligning to TRBD2. This CDR3 region has 18 residues. Trimming cost V 1 base and J 7 bases; bases outside gene matches: 14. Germline lookup yields CDR1 SEHNR and CDR2 FQNEAQ (reference sequence).

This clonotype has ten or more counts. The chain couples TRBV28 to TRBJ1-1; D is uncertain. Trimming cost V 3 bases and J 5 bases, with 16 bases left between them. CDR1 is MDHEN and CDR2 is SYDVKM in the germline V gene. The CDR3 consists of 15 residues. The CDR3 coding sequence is TGTGCCAGCAGTTTTGTCTGGGAATCGAGGACTGAAGCTTTCTTT. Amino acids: CASSFVWESRTEAFF.

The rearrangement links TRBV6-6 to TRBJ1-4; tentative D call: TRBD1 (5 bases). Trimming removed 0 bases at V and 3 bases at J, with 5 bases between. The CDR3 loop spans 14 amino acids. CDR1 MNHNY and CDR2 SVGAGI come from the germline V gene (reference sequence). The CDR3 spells CASSYSTANEKLFF. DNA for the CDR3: TGTGCCAGCAGTTACTCGACAGCTAATGAAAAACTGTTTTTT.

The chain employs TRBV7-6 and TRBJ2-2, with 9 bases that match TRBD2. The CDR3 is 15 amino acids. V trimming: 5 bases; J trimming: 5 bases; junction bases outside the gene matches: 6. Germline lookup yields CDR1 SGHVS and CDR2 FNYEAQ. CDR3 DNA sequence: TGTGCCAGCAGCGACAGCGGGGGGCCTACCGGGGAGCTGTTTTTT. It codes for CASSDSGGPTGELFF.

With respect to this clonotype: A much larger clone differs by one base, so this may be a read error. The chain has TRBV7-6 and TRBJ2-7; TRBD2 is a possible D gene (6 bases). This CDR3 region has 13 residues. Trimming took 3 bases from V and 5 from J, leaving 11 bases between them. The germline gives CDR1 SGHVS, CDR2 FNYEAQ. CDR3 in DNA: TGTGCCAGCAGCTTTGTGGGAGGCGACGAGCAGTACTTC. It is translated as CASSFVGGDEQYF.

The CDR3: CASTSRWLGDIEAFF. CDR3 sequence (DNA): TGTGCCAGCACCTCCCGATGGCTCGGAGACATTGAAGCTTTCTTT. This chain connects TRBV28 to TRBJ1-1; D not certain. V was clipped by 7 bases and J by 7 bases, with 22 bases between them. The CDR3 spans 15 residues. CDR1 is MDHEN and CDR2 is SYDVKM in the germline V gene.

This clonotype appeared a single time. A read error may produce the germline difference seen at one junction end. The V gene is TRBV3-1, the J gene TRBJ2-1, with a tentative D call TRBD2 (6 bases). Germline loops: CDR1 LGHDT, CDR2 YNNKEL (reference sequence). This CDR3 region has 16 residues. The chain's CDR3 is CASSQEWGDLYNKQFF. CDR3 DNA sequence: TGTGCCAGCAGCCAAGAATGGGGGGACCTCTACAATAAGCAGTTCTTC.

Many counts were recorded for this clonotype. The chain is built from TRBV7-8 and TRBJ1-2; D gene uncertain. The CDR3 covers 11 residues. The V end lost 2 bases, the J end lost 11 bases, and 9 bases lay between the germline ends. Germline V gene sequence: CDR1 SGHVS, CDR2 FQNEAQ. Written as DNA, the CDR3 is TGTGCCAGCAGCTTACCCCCGAAGTACACCTTC. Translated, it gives CASSLPPKYTF.

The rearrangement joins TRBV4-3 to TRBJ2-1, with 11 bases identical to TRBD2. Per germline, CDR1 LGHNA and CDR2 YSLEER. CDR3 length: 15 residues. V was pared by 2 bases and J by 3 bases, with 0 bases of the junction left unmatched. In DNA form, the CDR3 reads TGCGCCAGCAGCCAACTAGCGGGAGGCTACAATGAGCAGTTCTTC. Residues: CASSQLAGGYNEQFF.

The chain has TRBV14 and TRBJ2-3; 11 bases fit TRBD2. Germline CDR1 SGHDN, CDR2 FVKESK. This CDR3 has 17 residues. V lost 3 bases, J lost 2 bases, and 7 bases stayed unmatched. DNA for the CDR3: TGTGCCAGCAGCCAGGATCTAGCGGGGGGTGCCACAGATACGCAGTATTTT. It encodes CASSQDLAGGATDTQYF.

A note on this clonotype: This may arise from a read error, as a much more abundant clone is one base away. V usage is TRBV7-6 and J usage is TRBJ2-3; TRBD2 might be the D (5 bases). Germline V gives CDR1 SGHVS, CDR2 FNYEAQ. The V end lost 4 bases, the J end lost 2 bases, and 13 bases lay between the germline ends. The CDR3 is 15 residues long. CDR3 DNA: TGTGCCAGCAGCTCCACTAGATCTGACACAGATACGCAGTATTTT. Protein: CASSSTRSDTDTQYF.

The CDR3 loop is CASRTPGTGLDQPQHF. Here the CDR3 DNA reads TGTGCCAGCAGAACCCCCGGGACAGGGCTGGATCAGCCCCAGCATTTT. The chain recombines TRBV28 with TRBJ1-5; 9 bases map to TRBD1. Germline V gives CDR1 MDHEN, CDR2 SYDVKM. The CDR3 has 16 residues. The V and J ends lost 6 bases and 5 bases, in that order; junction bases with no gene match: 11.

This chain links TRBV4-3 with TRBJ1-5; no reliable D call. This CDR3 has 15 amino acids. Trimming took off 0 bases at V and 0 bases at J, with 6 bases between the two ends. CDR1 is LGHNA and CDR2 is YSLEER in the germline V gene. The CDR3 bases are TGCGCCAGCAGCCAAGAAATGGCTAGCAATCAGCCCCAGCATTTT. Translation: CASSQEMASNQPQHF.

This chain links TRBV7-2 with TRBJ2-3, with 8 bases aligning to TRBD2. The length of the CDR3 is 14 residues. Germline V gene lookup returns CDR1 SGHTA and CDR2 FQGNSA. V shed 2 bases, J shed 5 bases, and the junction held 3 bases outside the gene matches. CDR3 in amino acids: CASSLILAGDTQYF. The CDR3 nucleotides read TGTGCCAGCAGCTTAATCCTAGCGGGAGATACGCAGTATTTT.

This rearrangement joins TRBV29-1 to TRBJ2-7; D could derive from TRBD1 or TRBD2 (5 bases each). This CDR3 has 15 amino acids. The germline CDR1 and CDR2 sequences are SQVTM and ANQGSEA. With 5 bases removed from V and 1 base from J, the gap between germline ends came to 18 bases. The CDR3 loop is CSVSFWPGTSYEQYF. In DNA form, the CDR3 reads TGCAGCGTTAGTTTCTGGCCAGGGACGTCCTACGAGCAGTACTTC.

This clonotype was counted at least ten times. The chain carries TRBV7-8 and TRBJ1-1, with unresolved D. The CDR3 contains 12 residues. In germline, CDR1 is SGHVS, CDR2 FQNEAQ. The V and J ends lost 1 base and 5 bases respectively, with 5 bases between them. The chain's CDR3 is CASSLVRTEAFF. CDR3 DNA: TGTGCCAGCAGCTTAGTAAGGACTGAAGCTTTCTTT.

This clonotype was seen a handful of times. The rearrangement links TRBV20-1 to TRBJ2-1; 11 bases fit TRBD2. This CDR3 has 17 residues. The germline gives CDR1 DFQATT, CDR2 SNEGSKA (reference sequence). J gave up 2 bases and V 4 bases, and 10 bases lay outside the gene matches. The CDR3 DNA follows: TGCAGTGCTATACAGGGGGTAGCGGGAGGGACCTACAATGAGCAGTTCTTC. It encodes CSAIQGVAGGTYNEQFF.

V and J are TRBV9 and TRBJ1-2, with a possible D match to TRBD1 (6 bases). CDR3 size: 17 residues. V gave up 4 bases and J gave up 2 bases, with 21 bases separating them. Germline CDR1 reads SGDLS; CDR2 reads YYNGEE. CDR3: CASSPRDPRRGNYGYTF. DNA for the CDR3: TGTGCCAGCAGCCCCCGGGACCCTCGAAGGGGGAACTATGGCTACACCTTC.

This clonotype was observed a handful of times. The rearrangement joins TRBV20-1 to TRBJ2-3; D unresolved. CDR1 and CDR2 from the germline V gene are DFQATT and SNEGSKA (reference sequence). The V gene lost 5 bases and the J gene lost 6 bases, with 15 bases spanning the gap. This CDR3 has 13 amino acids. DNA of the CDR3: TGCAGTGCTCCCCCCCGGGTTACGGATACGCAGTATTTT. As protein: CSAPPRVTDTQYF.

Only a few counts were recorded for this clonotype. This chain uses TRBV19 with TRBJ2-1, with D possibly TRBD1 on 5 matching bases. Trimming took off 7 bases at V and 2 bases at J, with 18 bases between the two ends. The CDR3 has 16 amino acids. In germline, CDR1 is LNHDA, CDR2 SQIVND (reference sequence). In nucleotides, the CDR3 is TGTGCCAGTACTACCGATGGGGCCCGGACCTACAATGAGCAGTTCTTC. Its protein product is CASTTDGARTYNEQFF.

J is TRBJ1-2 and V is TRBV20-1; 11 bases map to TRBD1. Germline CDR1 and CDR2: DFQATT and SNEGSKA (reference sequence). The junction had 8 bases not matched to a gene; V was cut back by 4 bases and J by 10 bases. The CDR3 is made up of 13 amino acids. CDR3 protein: CSANEGQGVVYTF. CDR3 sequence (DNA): TGCAGTGCTAACGAGGGACAGGGGGTCGTCTACACCTTC.

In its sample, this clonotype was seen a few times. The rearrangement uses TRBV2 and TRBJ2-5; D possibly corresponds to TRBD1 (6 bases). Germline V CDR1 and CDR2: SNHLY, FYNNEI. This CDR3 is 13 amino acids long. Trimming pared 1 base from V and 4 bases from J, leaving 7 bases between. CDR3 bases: TGTGCCAGCAGTGAAGGGACAGTAGAGACCCAGTACTTC. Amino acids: CASSEGTVETQYF.

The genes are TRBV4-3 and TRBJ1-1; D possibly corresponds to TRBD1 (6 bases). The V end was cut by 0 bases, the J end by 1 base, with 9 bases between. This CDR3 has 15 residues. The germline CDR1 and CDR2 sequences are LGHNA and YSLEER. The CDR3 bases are TGCGCCAGCAGCCAAGACCGGGACACGAACACTGAAGCTTTCTTT. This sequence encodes CASSQDRDTNTEAFF.

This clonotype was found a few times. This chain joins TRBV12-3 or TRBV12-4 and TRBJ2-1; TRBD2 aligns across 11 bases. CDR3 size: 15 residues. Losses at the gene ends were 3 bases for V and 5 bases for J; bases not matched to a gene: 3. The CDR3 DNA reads TGTGCCAGCAGTTTCTTGACTAGCGGGGACAATGAGCAGTTCTTC. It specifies CASSFLTSGDNEQFF.

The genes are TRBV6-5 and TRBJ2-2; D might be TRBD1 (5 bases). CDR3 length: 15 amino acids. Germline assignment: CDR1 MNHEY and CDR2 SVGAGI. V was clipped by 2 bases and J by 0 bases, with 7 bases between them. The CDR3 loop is CASSYDRTNTGELFF. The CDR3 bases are TGTGCCAGCAGTTACGACAGAACGAACACCGGGGAGCTGTTTTTT.